Shown below are 2 T cell receptor beta chains from a single sample sequenced in a study of STAT3 mutations in large granular lymphocyte leukemia. Antigen specificity for these receptors is unknown. Assay used: immunoSEQ multiplex PCR; TCRdb lists only in-frame clones, some missing. The sample shows roughly 11,000 clones, approximately 83% of them seen only once. The study's findings and limits: Every T-LGLL patient had at least one immunodominant TCRbeta clonotype.

Sequencing was carried out using peripheral blood mononuclear cells. The receptors were gathered from an elderly man with T-cell large granular lymphocyte leukemia. Some clones in this sample may be carry-over from other donors' samples.

The CDR3: CASSVETGTNQPQHF. DNA of the CDR3: TGTGCCAGCAGTGTGGAGACAGGGACAAATCAGCCCCAGCATTTT. The chain uses TRBV6-1 and TRBJ1-5; 7 nucleotides agree with TRBD1. Germline lookup yields CDR1 MNHNS and CDR2 SASEGT. There are 15 residues in the CDR3. V was pared by 4 bases and J by 4 bases, with 7 bases of the junction left unmatched.

This clone was seen only a few times. This chain links TRBV7-6 with TRBJ2-6; 9 nucleotides match TRBD1. J was trimmed by 10 bases and V by 6 bases; bases with no gene match: 4. CDR3 length: 13 residues. CDR1 SGHVS and CDR2 FNYEAQ come from the germline V gene. DNA of the CDR3: TGTGCCAGCAGGTCCGGACAGGGGAACGTCCTGACTTTC. As protein: CASRSGQGNVLTF. Together with reference TRBV7-6 and TRBJ2-6, the CDR3 gives the full variable domain: GAGVSQSPRYKVTKRGQDVALRCDPISGHVSLYWYRQALGQGPEFLTYFNYEAQQDKSGLPNDRFSAERPEGSISTLTIQRTEQRDSAMYRCASRSGQGNVLTFGAGSRLTVL.